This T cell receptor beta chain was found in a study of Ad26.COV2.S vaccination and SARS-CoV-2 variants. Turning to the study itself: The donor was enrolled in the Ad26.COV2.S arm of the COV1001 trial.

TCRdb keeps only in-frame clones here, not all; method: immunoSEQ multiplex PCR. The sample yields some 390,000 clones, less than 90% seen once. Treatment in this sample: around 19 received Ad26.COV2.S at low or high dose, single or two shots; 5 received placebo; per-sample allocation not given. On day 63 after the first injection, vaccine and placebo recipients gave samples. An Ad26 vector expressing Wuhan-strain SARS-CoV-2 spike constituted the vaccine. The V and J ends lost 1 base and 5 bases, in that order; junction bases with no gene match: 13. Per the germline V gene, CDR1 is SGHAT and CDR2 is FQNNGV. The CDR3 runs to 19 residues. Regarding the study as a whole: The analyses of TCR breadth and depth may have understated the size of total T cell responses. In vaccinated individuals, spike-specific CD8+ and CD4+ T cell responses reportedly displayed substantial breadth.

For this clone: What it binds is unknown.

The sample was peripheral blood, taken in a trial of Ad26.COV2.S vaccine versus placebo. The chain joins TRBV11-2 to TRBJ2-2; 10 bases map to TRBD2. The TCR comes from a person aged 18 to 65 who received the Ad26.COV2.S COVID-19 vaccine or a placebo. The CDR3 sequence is CASSLVAVLAGMGTGELFF. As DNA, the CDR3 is TGTGCCAGCAGCTTAGTGGCCGTACTAGCGGGGATGGGAACCGGGGAGCTGTTTTTT.